This entry describes one T cell receptor (beta chain). The PCR used 60 Vbeta and 13 Jbeta primers. TCRdb's copy holds only in-frame clones and misses some; the assay was immunoSEQ multiplex PCR. The sample has roughly 150,000 clones, roughly 83% seen once; the top ten hold 0.95% to 1.5%. Germline V gene lookup returns CDR1 SGHTA and CDR2 FQGNSA. V trimming: 5 bases; J trimming: 3 bases; junction bases outside the gene matches: 10. The CDR3 has 16 residues. The data stem from a study of cytomegalovirus exposure and HLA in healthy donors. The chain couples TRBV7-2 to TRBJ2-5, with 9 positions matching TRBD2. Material: PBMCs. This receptor was obtained from a boy younger than 10 in good health and CMV-seronegative. The CDR3 loop is CASSTPRASGEETQYF. The DNA for the CDR3 is TGTGCCAGCAGCACGCCGAGGGCTAGCGGGGAAGAGACCCAGTACTTC.